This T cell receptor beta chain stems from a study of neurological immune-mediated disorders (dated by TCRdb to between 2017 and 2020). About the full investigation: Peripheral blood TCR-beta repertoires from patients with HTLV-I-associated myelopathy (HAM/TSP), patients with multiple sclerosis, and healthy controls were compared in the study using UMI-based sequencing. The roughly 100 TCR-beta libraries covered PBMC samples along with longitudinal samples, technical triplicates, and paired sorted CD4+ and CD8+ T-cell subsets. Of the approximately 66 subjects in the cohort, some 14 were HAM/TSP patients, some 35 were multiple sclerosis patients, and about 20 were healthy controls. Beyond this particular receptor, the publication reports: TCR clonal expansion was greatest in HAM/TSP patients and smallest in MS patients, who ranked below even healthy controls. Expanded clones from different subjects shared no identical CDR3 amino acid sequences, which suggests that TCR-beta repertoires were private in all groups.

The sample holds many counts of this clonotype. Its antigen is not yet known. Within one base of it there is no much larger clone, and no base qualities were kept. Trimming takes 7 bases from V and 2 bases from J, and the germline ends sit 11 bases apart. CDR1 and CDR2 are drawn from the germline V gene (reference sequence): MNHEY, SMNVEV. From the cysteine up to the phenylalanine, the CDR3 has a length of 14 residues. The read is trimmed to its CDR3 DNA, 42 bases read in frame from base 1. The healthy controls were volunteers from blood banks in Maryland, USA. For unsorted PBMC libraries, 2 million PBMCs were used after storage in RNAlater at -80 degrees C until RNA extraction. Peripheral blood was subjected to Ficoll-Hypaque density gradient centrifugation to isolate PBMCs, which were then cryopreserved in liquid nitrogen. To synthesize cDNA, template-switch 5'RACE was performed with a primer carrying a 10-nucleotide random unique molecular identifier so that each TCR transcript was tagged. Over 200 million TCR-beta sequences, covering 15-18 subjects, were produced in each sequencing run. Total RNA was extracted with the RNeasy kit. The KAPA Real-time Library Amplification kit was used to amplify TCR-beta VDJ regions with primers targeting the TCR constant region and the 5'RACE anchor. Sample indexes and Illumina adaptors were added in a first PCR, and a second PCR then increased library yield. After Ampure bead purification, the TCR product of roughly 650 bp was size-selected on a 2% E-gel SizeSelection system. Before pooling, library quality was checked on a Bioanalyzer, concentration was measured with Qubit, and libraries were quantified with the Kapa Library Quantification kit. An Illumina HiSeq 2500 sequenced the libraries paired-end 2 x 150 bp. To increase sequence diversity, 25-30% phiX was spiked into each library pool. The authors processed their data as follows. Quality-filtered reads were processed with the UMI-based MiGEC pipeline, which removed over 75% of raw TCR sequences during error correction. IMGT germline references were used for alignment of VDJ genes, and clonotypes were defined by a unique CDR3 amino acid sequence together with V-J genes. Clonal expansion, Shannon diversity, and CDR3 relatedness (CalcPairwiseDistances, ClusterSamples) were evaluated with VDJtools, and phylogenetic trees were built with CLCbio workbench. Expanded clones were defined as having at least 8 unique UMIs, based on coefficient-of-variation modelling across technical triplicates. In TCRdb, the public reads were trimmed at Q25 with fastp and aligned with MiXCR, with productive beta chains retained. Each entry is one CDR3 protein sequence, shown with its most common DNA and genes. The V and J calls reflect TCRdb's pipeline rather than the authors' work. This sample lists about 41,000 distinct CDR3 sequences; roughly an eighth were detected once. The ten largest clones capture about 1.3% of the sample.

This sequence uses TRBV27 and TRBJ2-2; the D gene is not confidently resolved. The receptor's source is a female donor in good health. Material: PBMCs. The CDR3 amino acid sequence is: CASKGHTNTGELFF. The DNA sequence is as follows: TGTGCCAGCAAGGGCCATACCAACACCGGGGAGCTGTTTTTT.